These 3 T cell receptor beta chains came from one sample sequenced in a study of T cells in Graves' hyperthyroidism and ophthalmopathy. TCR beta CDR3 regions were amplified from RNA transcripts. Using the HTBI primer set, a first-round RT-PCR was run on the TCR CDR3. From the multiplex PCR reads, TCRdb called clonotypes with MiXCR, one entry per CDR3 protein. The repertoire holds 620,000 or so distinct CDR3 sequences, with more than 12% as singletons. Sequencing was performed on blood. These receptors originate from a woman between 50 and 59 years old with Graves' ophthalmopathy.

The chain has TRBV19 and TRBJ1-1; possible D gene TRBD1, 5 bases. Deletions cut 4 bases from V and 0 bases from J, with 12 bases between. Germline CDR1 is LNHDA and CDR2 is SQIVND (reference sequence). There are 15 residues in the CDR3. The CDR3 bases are TGTGCCAGTAGTACAAGAAAAGGGGTGAACACTGAAGCTTTCTTT. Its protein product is CASSTRKGVNTEAFF.

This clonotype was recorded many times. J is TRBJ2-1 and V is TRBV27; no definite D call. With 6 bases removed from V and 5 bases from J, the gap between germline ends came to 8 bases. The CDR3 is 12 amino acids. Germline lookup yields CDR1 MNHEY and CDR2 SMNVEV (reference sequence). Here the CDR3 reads CASSQTNNEQFF. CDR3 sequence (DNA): TGTGCCAGCAGCCAGACAAACAATGAGCAGTTCTTC.

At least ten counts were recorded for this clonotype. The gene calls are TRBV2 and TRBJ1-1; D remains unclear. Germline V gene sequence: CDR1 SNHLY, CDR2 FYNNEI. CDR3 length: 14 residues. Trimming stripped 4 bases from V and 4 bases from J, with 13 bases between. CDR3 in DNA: TGTGCCAGCAGTGCGGGAGGCACACTCACTGAAGCTTTCTTT. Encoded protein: CASSAGGTLTEAFF.